This T cell receptor (beta chain) was captured by sequencing in a study of blood T cell repertoires in COVID-19. Data came from immunoSEQ multiplex PCR; TCRdb stores just in-frame clones and leaves some out. Of some 290,000 clones in the sample, roughly 88% were seen once. V trimming: 1 base; J trimming: 9 bases; junction bases outside the gene matches: 8. Germline CDR1 SGHAT, CDR2 FQNNGV. CDR3 length equals 15 residues. V usage is TRBV11-2 and J usage is TRBJ1-1; 10 positions agree with TRBD1. The origin of this receptor is a woman in her thirties or forties with acute COVID-19. Sequenced input: PBMCs or T cells enriched from blood (not recorded which). CDR3 bases: TGTGCCAGCAGCTTAGTTGGACAGGGGGATAGTCAAGCTTTCTTT. Amino acids: CASSLVGQGDSQAFF.